Below are 9 T cell receptor beta chains sequenced from a single sample in a study of cytomegalovirus exposure and HLA in healthy donors. Primers for the PCR totalled 60 Vbeta and 13 Jbeta. Only in-frame clones appear in the TCRdb table, and some are missing; sequencing was by immunoSEQ multiplex PCR. The sample lists 85,000 to 100,000 clones, about 80% occurring once. Sequenced input: PBMCs. The receptors stem from a female donor in good health and CMV-seropositive.

V and J are TRBV13 and TRBJ2-5; D may be TRBD2 (6 bases). The CDR3 contains 14 residues. From germline, CDR1 is PRHDT and CDR2 FYEKMQ (reference sequence). The V and J ends lost 4 bases and 5 bases respectively, with 14 bases between them. This CDR3 is CASSSVAVGETQYF. Here the CDR3 DNA reads TGTGCCAGCAGCTCTGTAGCGGTTGGGGAGACCCAGTACTTC. The entire variable domain, with the rest obtained from reference TRBV13 and TRBJ2-5, is as follows: AAGVIQSPRHLIKEKRETATLKCYPIPRHDTVYWYQQGPGQDPQFLISFYEKMQSDKGSIPDRFSAQQFSDYHSELNMSSLELGDSALYFCASSSVAVGETQYFGPGTRLLVL.

This rearrangement joins TRBV10-1 to TRBJ2-3, with 11 nucleotides matching TRBD2. Germline V gene lookup returns CDR1 WNHNN and CDR2 SYGVQD (reference sequence). This CDR3 spans 17 amino acids. The junction had 9 bases not matched to a gene; V was cut back by 2 bases and J by 5 bases. The CDR3 DNA follows: TGCGCCAGCAGTGAGAAAGTGACTAGCGGGGAGTTAGATACGCAGTATTTT. Translating gives CASSEKVTSGELDTQYF.

This clone came up once. The rearrangement joins TRBV6-1 to TRBJ1-2; TRBD1 is a possible D gene (6 bases). Germline CDR1 and CDR2: MNHNS and SASEGT. The CDR3 sequence is 16 residues long. V shed 4 bases and J shed 4 bases, with 19 bases lying between them. CDR3: CASSVLGRGLSYGYTF. CDR3 DNA: TGTGCCAGCAGTGTTCTGGGCAGGGGCCTCTCCTATGGCTACACCTTC.

The chain recombines TRBV29-1 with TRBJ1-1; D uncertain. Trimming removed 3 bases from V and 3 bases from J, with 11 bases in between. The germline V gene has CDR1 SQVTM and CDR2 ANQGSEA. This CDR3 is built from 13 residues. The CDR3, as DNA: TGCAGCGTTGAGGGCCGTACGTACACTGAAGCTTTCTTT. It translates to CSVEGRTYTEAFF.

The rearrangement links TRBV28 to TRBJ1-2, with D uncertain. The CDR3 has 13 residues. V lost 4 bases and J 4 bases, leaving 10 bases between the germline ends. Germline V gene data show CDR1 as MDHEN and CDR2 as SYDVKM. DNA of the CDR3: TGTGCCAGCAGTTATCCCCAAATCTATGGCTACACCTTC. Protein: CASSYPQIYGYTF.

This clone is a singleton in its sample. The V gene is TRBV7-2, the J gene TRBJ2-2; 9 bases map to TRBD2. The CDR3 extends over 16 amino acids. From germline, CDR1 is SGHTA and CDR2 FQGNSA. J was trimmed by 5 bases and V by 2 bases; bases with no gene match: 6. CDR3 region: CASSLILGLATGELFF. The CDR3 bases are TGTGCCAGCAGCTTAATTTTGGGACTAGCTACCGGGGAGCTGTTTTTT.

V usage is TRBV6-5 and J usage is TRBJ2-1, with 10 bases that match TRBD1. The CDR3 has 14 amino acids. In germline, CDR1 is MNHEY, CDR2 SVGAGI. Trimming took 0 bases from V and 13 from J; bases not matched to a gene: 6. CDR3 bases: TGTGCCAGCAGTTACTCCGGGACAGGGGTAGAACAGTTCTTC. It encodes CASSYSGTGVEQFF.

The chain links TRBV9 to TRBJ2-2, with 10 bases matching TRBD1. This CDR3 is 17 amino acids long. CDR1 and CDR2 from the germline V gene are SGDLS and YYNGEE. V shed 0 bases, J shed 4 bases, and the junction held 6 bases outside the gene matches. CDR3 amino acids: CASSVGPGTGVTGELFF. In DNA, the CDR3 is TGTGCCAGCAGCGTAGGTCCCGGGACAGGGGTCACCGGGGAGCTGTTTTTT.

CDR3 bases: TGTGCCAGCAGCAGCTATGGCTACACCTTC. Residues: CASSSYGYTF. The V gene is TRBV27, the J gene TRBJ1-2; the D is unclear. The CDR3 is 10 amino acids. The germline V gene encodes CDR1 MNHEY and CDR2 SMNVEV (reference sequence). The V end lost 6 bases, the J end lost 4 bases, and 3 bases lay between the germline ends.